A selection of T cell receptor beta chains follows, all from one sample in a study of breast tumors, draining lymph nodes, adjacent tissues. TCRdb analysed the multiplex PCR reads with MiXCR anew, one entry per CDR3 protein. The sample holds 23,000 or so distinct CDR3 sequences; approximately 60% are singletons and the top ten take over 15%. Sequenced material: tumor-adjacent breast tissue. These receptors were taken from a female donor with breast cancer. Some clones in this sample may be carry-over from other donors' samples. Each CDR3 is given without its conserved first and last residue. D genes are given only for firm matches.

TRBV29-1	.	TRBJ2-7	SAGTSYEQY
TRBV28	TRBD1	TRBJ2-7	ASRDRAYEQY
TRBV2	.	TRBJ2-1	ASRGQGTANEQF
TRBV7-2	TRBD1	TRBJ1-6	ASSPGGRVPLH
TRBV10-3	.	TRBJ2-7	AISVGGRGKQY
TRBV7-9	TRBD1	TRBJ1-6	ASSSWDRDNSPLH
TRBV20-1	.	TRBJ1-6	SASLGGDHSPLH
TRBV6-1	.	TRBJ1-2	ASSEGEGTSGYT
TRBV20-1	TRBD1	TRBJ1-4	SARLRGQNNEKLF
TRBV7-3	TRBD2	TRBJ2-1	ASSFRGDPYNEQF
TRBV6-5	.	TRBJ2-7	ASSGPRGEY
TRBV19	TRBD2	TRBJ2-1	ASSSGSRYNEQF
TRBV7-9	TRBD2	TRBJ2-7	ASSGLAGGREQY
TRBV5-8	.	TRBJ1-2	ASNLGEPNYGYT
TRBV5-1	TRBD2	TRBJ2-3	ASSSDGTSSDTQY
TRBV5-1	TRBD2	TRBJ2-3	ASSLGTSGGDTQY
TRBV6-1	TRBD2	TRBJ2-3	ASSGGEDTQY
TRBV20-1	.	TRBJ2-6	SARGSAYSGANVLT
TRBV9	TRBD2	TRBJ2-3	ASSAGTSGSSTDTQY
TRBV6-5	.	TRBJ2-2	ASSYWAGELF
TRBV20-1	TRBD1	TRBJ2-7	SALKAGTGKYEQY
TRBV14	.	TRBJ2-1	ASSQGSPYNEQF
TRBV19	.	TRBJ2-7	ASSIKGTSGAPYEQY
TRBV6-1	.	TRBJ2-3	ASSETGVITDTQY
TRBV14	.	TRBJ2-3	ASSPRLGVPDTQY
TRBV20-1	TRBD2	TRBJ2-3	SANGLAGDTQY
TRBV20-1	TRBD1	TRBJ1-2	SARRTGDGYT
TRBV7-3	.	TRBJ2-3	ASSLGLGTTDTQY
TRBV5-1	.	TRBJ1-2	ASSLTPGAGAGGYT
TRBV4-2	.	TRBJ2-2	ASSQGRTTMDGELF
TRBV2	.	TRBJ2-5	ASSENRDQTQY
TRBV7-4	TRBD1	TRBJ1-5	ASSLGRRGQSNQPQH